This T cell receptor beta chain was recorded in a study of blood T cell repertoires in COVID-19. This CDR3 spans 17 amino acids. Trimming removed 3 bases from V and 7 bases from J; junction bases left unmatched: 8. CDR1 and CDR2 from the germline V gene are SGHKS and YYEKEE (reference sequence). The repertoire was sequenced with immunoSEQ multiplex PCR; TCRdb's copy has only in-frame clones and lacks some. The sample includes roughly 250,000 clones, approximately 84% of them seen just once. This chain uses TRBV5-5 with TRBJ2-1, with 15 bases identical to TRBD2. This sequence originates from a middle-aged man with acute or convalescent COVID-19. Sequenced material: peripheral blood. CDR3 sequence: CASSYWTSGRAENEQFF. In nucleotides, the CDR3 is TGTGCCAGCAGCTATTGGACTAGCGGGAGGGCCGAGAATGAGCAGTTCTTC.